Listed below are T cell receptor beta chains from one sample, sequenced in a study of blood T cell repertoires in COVID-19. The protocol was immunoSEQ multiplex PCR, while the TCRdb copy is restricted to in-frame clones and leaves out a portion. The table has approximately 250,000 clones, over 70% seen once. Sequencing was performed on peripheral blood. The source of these receptors is a woman in her sixties or seventies with COVID-19, enrolled during active disease. The CDR3 runs from the conserved cysteine through the conserved F or W. D genes are given only for firm matches. Rows give clone size only sometimes, using once, few, many, or a class for an expanded clone.

j_call | d_call | v_call | clone_size | cdr3_nt | cdr3_aa
TRBJ1-1 | NA | TRBV9 | NA | TGTGCCAGCAGCGTAGACATTTCCCAGAACACTGAAGCTTTCTTT | CASSVDISQNTEAFF
TRBJ2-2 | TRBD1 | TRBV27 | NA | TGTGCCAGCAGTTTTACCACTCCCCCGGGACAGGGGTTCACCGGGGAGCTGTTTTTT | CASSFTTPPGQGFTGELFF
TRBJ2-7 | NA | TRBV11-3 | NA | TGTGCCAGCAGCTTAGTTCAGGGCGACCGCTACGAGCAGTACTTC | CASSLVQGDRYEQYF
TRBJ1-5 | TRBD1 | TRBV6-1 | NA | TGTGCCAGCAGTGAAAGGGGGCGCCGCAATCAGCCCCAGCATTTT | CASSERGRRNQPQHF
TRBJ2-7 | TRBD2 | TRBV28 | NA | TGTGCCAGCAGTCCGAGCGGGGCCTACGAGCAGTACTTC | CASSPSGAYEQYF
TRBJ1-6 | NA | TRBV25-1 | NA | TGTGCCAGCAGTGAATTGGGGGGACGCTCCTATAATTCACCCCTCCACTTT | CASSELGGRSYNSPLHF
TRBJ2-2 | NA | TRBV5-1 | once | TGCGCCAGCAGAACGGACATACCGAACACCGGGGAGCTGTTTTTT | CASRTDIPNTGELFF
TRBJ2-5 | NA | TRBV29-1 | NA | TGCAGCGTTGGAGTCCACTCTCAAGAGACCCAGTACTTC | CSVGVHSQETQYF
TRBJ1-2 | NA | TRBV7-9 | NA | TGTGCCAGCAGCTCTTCCGGAGGGTCAGAAGAGCGCTATGGCTATACCTTC | CASSSSGGSEERYGYTF
TRBJ1-1 | NA | TRBV5-1 | NA | TGCGCCAGCAGCTTGCAAAACACTGAAGCTTTCTTT | CASSLQNTEAFF
TRBJ1-4 | TRBD1 | TRBV13 | once | TGTGCCAGCAGCTTGGGGACAGCAAATGAAAAACTGTTTTTT | CASSLGTANEKLFF
TRBJ1-1 | NA | TRBV4-1 | NA | TGCGCCAGCAGCCAAGTAGGTCGGAGAGTGAGGGGGACTGAAGCTTTCTTT | CASSQVGRRVRGTEAFF
TRBJ1-5 | TRBD1 | TRBV6-5 | NA | TGTGCCAGCAAGGGACAGGGGAAACGCAATCAGCCCCAGCATTTT | CASKGQGKRNQPQHF
TRBJ1-2 | NA | TRBV7-9 | NA | TGTGCCAGCAGCTTAGCTTCGGGGGATCATGGCTACACCTTC | CASSLASGDHGYTF
TRBJ1-4 | NA | TRBV19 | NA | TGTGCCAGTAGAAGCGCGGGGGGCGATCAAGAAAAACTGTTTTTT | CASRSAGGDQEKLFF
TRBJ2-2 | TRBD1 | TRBV19 | NA | TGTGCCAGTAGTATGGGTCAGGGGGCCGGGGAGCTGTTTTTT | CASSMGQGAGELFF
TRBJ1-2 | NA | TRBV5-1 | NA | TGCGCCAGCAGCTTGGCCGTGCAGTCCATACAGAACTATGGCTACACCTTC | CASSLAVQSIQNYGYTF
TRBJ1-1 | NA | TRBV6-5 | NA | TGTGCCAGCAGCCGAGACAGGTTTTCCTGGCGAGCTTTCTTT | CASSRDRFSWRAFF
TRBJ1-1 | NA | TRBV27 | NA | TGTGCCAGCAGTTTAGAGGCAATGAACACTGAAGCTTTCTTT | CASSLEAMNTEAFF
TRBJ2-7 | TRBD2 | TRBV2 | NA | TGTGCCAGCAGGCCAACTAGCGGGACCTCCTACGAGCAGTACTTC | CASRPTSGTSYEQYF
TRBJ1-4 | NA | TRBV12-5 | NA | TGTGCTAGTGCCCGGGGGGGGAATGAAAAACTGTTTTTT | CASARGGNEKLFF
TRBJ2-3 | TRBD2 | TRBV5-1 | NA | TGCGCCAGCAGCATCAACGGCGGGAGCCCAGATACGCAGTATTTT | CASSINGGSPDTQYF
TRBJ2-7 | TRBD2 | TRBV4-1 | NA | TGCGCCAGCAGCCAAGAACGGCTAGCGGGTACCTACGAGCAGTACTTC | CASSQERLAGTYEQYF
TRBJ2-7 | NA | TRBV6-1 | NA | TGTGCCAGCAGTGGCCATGGGGTAGGACAGATTCCTTACGAGCAGTACTTC | CASSGHGVGQIPYEQYF
TRBJ1-5 | NA | TRBV19 | NA | TGTGCCAGTAGCTGGGGGGGTGGGGATCAGCCCCAGCATTTT | CASSWGGGDQPQHF
TRBJ2-1 | TRBD2 | TRBV6-5 | NA | TGTGCCAGCAGTTTGGGACTAGCGGTTTCTGACAATGAGCAGTTCTTC | CASSLGLAVSDNEQFF
TRBJ2-7 | TRBD1 | TRBV11-2 | NA | TGTGCCAGCAGCCACAGGGGGCTCTCCTACGAGCAGTACTTC | CASSHRGLSYEQYF
TRBJ2-1 | TRBD1 | TRBV5-4 | NA | TGTGCCAGCAGGACGGCCCGGGACAGGGAGTACAATGAGCAGTTCTTC | CASRTARDREYNEQFF
TRBJ2-3 | NA | TRBV19 | NA | TGTGCCAGTACGAGCGAGATGGGGAGGACGCAGTATTTT | CASTSEMGRTQYF
TRBJ2-3 | TRBD2 | TRBV6-2/TRBV6-3 | NA | TGTGCCAGCAGTTACCTAGCGGGAGGGTTCAGAGATACGCAGTATTTT | CASSYLAGGFRDTQYF
TRBJ1-3 | NA | TRBV3-1/TRBV3-2 | NA | TGTGCCAGCAGCCCGGGACAAGGCTCTGGAAACACCATATATTTT | CASSPGQGSGNTIYF